These T cell receptor beta chains were read from a single sample in a study of cytomegalovirus exposure and HLA in healthy donors. Clones were read by immunoSEQ multiplex PCR, and TCRdb kept only the in-frame ones, dropping some. The table lists 150,000 or so clones, roughly 80% of them singletons. Sequenced input: PBMCs. Every receptor here comes from a man aged 25-45 years in good health and CMV-seropositive. Both conserved end residues are part of each CDR3. D genes are given only for firm matches. Clone size appears in some rows only: once, few, many, or a class for an expanded clone.

>TRBV9|TRBD1|TRBJ1-1|.
TGTGCCAGCAGCGAGTACAGGGGTGGGGATACTGAAGCTTTCTTT
CASSEYRGGDTEAFF
>TRBV5-8|TRBD1|TRBJ1-5|.
TGTGCCAGCAGCTTCTTAGAGCCGGGACAGATTTATCAGCCCCAGCATTTT
CASSFLEPGQIYQPQHF
>TRBV4-2|TRBD2|TRBJ2-5|.
TGTGCCAGCAGCCAAGATCTTAGCGGGAGTGGAGAGACCCAGTACTTC
CASSQDLSGSGETQYF
>TRBV4-1|.|TRBJ1-5|.
TGCGCCAGCAGCCAAGTTCCGGGAGGAGGGTTTCAGCCCCAGCATTTT
CASSQVPGGGFQPQHF
>TRBV19|.|TRBJ2-7|.
TGTGCCAGTAGTATGCTCGGGACGGGAGCGTACGAGCAGTACTTC
CASSMLGTGAYEQYF
>TRBV9|TRBD2|TRBJ2-3|.
TGTGCCAGCAGCGTAGAGGGTAGCGGGAGGGGAACGCAGTATTTT
CASSVEGSGRGTQYF
>TRBV28|TRBD2|TRBJ2-7|.
TGTGCCAGCAGTTTCGTCAGCGGGAGGGTCGGCGGGCAGTACTTC
CASSFVSGRVGGQYF
>TRBV11-2|TRBD1|TRBJ1-2|once
TGTGCCAGCAGCTTTAGCCCGGGACAGGCCCTCTATGGCTACACCTTC
CASSFSPGQALYGYTF
>TRBV7-9|.|TRBJ2-7|few
TGTGCCAGCAGCTTCGACAGCTACGAGCAGTACTTC
CASSFDSYEQYF
>TRBV7-8|.|TRBJ1-5|.
TGTGCCAGCACACAGACAGGCAATCAGCCCCAGCATTTT
CASTQTGNQPQHF
>TRBV5-1|TRBD2|TRBJ2-5|.
TGCGCCAGCAGCCTCGGACTAGAAAAAGAGACCCAGTACTTC
CASSLGLEKETQYF
>TRBV28|.|TRBJ2-7|once
TGTGCCAGCACCGTAGATGTTCCCTACGAGCAGTACTTC
CASTVDVPYEQYF
>TRBV28|TRBD2|TRBJ2-2|.
TGTGCTGCAACTCCGGGGGGACTCATCGGGGAGCTGTTTTTT
CAATPGGLIGELFF
>TRBV5-6|.|TRBJ1-2|.
TGTGCCAGCAGCCCCGGGACAACGTGCGGCTACACCTTC
CASSPGTTCGYTF
>TRBV6-1|.|TRBJ2-7|.
TGTGCCAGCAGTTCCTGGGACATCCCCTCCTACGAGCAGTACTTC
CASSSWDIPSYEQYF
>TRBV6-6|TRBD1|TRBJ1-2|.
TGTGCCAGCAGGGAACAGGGGGCTACCTCCTATGGCTACACCTTC
CASREQGATSYGYTF
>TRBV5-4|.|TRBJ2-2|.
TGTGCCAGCAGCCCCCCCCAGACCCCAGGCACCGGGGAGCTGTTTTTT
CASSPPQTPGTGELFF
>TRBV5-1|TRBD2|TRBJ2-1|.
TGCGCCAGCAGCTTGGAACCAGCGGGGGTTAGGGGTGAGCAGTTCTTC
CASSLEPAGVRGEQFF
>TRBV27|TRBD1|TRBJ1-2|.
TGTGCCAGCAGTCCAACCGGACAGGGGGAGTATGGCTACACCTTC
CASSPTGQGEYGYTF
>TRBV28|TRBD1|TRBJ1-3|.
TGTGCCAGCAGTTTCTGGACAGGGGACTCTGGAAACACCATATATTTT
CASSFWTGDSGNTIYF
>TRBV6-1|.|TRBJ2-7|.
TGTGCCAGCAGAACGGAGGCCGAGCAGTACTTC
CASRTEAEQYF
>TRBV5-4|.|TRBJ2-2|.
TGTGCCAGCAACGTGCAGGGAAGGGGCGGGGAGCTGTTTTTT
CASNVQGRGGELFF
>TRBV25-1|TRBD1|TRBJ2-7|few
TGTGCCAGCAGTTCCCGGACAGGAAATTACGAGCAGTACTTC
CASSSRTGNYEQYF
>TRBV29-1|TRBD1|TRBJ2-4|.
TGCAGCGTGGACAGGGGGAACATTCAGTACTTC
CSVDRGNIQYF